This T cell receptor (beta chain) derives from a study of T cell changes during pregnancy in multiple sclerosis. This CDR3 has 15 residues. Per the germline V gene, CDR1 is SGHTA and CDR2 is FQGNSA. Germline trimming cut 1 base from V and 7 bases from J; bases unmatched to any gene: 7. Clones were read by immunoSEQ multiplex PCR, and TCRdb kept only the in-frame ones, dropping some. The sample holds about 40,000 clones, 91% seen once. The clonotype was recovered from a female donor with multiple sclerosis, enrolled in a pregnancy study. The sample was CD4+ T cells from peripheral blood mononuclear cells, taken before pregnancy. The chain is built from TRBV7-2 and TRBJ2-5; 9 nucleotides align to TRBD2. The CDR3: CASSLGLAAPGTQYF. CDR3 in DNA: TGTGCCAGCAGCTTAGGACTAGCGGCCCCCGGGACCCAGTACTTC.